This T cell receptor beta chain derives from a study of Graves' ophthalmopathy and Graves' hyperthyroidism listed by TCRdb under 2018. Context from the whole study: Peripheral blood was collected before any treatment was given, at the time of initial diagnosis. The study used signatures of the TCR beta repertoire to tell Graves' ophthalmopathy apart from Graves' hyperthyroidism and to predict which patients would progress to ophthalmopathy. In total, approximately 130 blood samples were TCR-sequenced: 40 to 45 ophthalmopathy, approximately 80 hyperthyroidism and roughly 17 hyperthyroidism-to-ophthalmopathy patients. To explore V-J signatures distinguishing ophthalmopathy from hyperthyroidism, a discovery set of approximately 100 patients (fewer than 45 ophthalmopathy, roughly 55 stable hyperthyroidism) was enrolled. For independent validation, a separate cohort was made up of around 19 hyperthyroidism patients plus 17 patients who later progressed from hyperthyroidism to ophthalmopathy. T-cell repertoires of thyroid tissue and blood were compared in 5 or 6 hyperthyroidism patients. Following sampling, methimazole starting at 30 mg daily was administered to hyperthyroidism patients, and high-dose intravenous methylprednisolone was administered to ophthalmopathy patients. The roughly 91 discovery patients were randomly divided into training and test sets at a 7:3 ratio.

Study-wide findings and limitations: In validation, the model predicted ophthalmopathy progression with over 60% sensitivity and roughly 78% specificity; fewer than 15 predicted patients were CT-confirmed with GO in a median of about 7.1 months. In cross-validation, the 13-signature model distinguished ophthalmopathy from stable hyperthyroidism with just over 85% sensitivity and around 84% specificity, while in the test set the corresponding values were approximately 80% and 75%. Most expanded thyroid clonotypes with a frequency above 0.001 also appeared in blood, which suggests that blood repertoires may reflect the immune response in the thyroid. No statistical method was used to predetermine the sample size, and group allocation was not hidden from the investigators.

A patient counted as having stable hyperthyroidism if there was no progression to ophthalmopathy within 18 months of follow-up. The hyperthyroidism patients were 18 to 65 years old and newly diagnosed, with a disease duration of less than 2 months. Patients were excluded if they had other autoimmune diseases, uncontrolled infections, pregnancy or lactation. Diagnosis relied on clinical symptoms, serum thyroxine, TRAb, thyroid ultrasound and orbital computed tomography. Using Ficoll-Paque density gradient centrifugation, PBMCs were isolated from less than 13 ml of fresh peripheral blood. Trizol reagent was used to extract the total RNA, and its quality was then checked on an Agilent 2100 Bioanalyzer. The table lists this clonotype with many counts. Which antigen it targets is not known. Base qualities were left out, and no much larger clone turns up one base away. For repertoire sequencing, the TCR beta CDR3 regions were amplified from RNA transcripts. The first round was an RT-PCR using HTBI primers with the Qiagen OneStep RT-PCR kit, and this first round was followed by a second-round multiplex PCR, then size selection and purification. Libraries were sequenced on an Illumina HiSeq2000 using paired-end 100 bp reads. In the paper's pipeline: SOAPnuke was used to process the reads, removing any read that contained adapters or uncalled bases, had a mean Phred below 15, or lacked an exact match to the constant primer or identifier. High-quality paired reads were merged with COPE v1.2.5. Each unique nucleotide sequence was treated as a clonotype, and MiTCR v1.1 was used to align the clonotypes to the IMGT TRB V, D and J references. The analysis was limited to V-J combinations with a frequency above 0.0001, which together covered over 98% of repertoires. For each V-J combination, a TCR clonal expansion and chaos score was defined as F50 clonal expansion divided by the chaos observed in the TCRdist matrix. Welch's t-statistics and random forest were used to reduce the features to 10 to 15 V-J combinations, which were then used as input to a naive Bayes classifier. Thyroid-blood repertoire similarity was quantified with the Morisita-Horn index. The raw public reads went through TCRdb reprocessing: fastp at Q25, MiXCR clone calling, in-frame beta chains kept. Rows are combined by CDR3 protein, so each entry shows the most common genes and DNA. TCRdb, not the authors, supplied the V and J calls. The sample records 680,000 or so distinct CDR3 sequences, around a fifth of which are singletons. In total, the top ten clones hold more than 5.5% of the sample.

The sample was peripheral blood. The receptor comes from a woman aged 18-30 years with stable Graves' hyperthyroidism. Some clones in this sample may be carry-over from other donors' samples. Donor details come from another sample of the same person, matched by shared clones.

The CDR3 region has the sequence CASSYQPGQGYYGYTF. The nucleotide sequence is TGTGCCAGCAGTTACCAACCGGGACAGGGCTACTATGGCTACACCTTC. The rearranged chain carries TRBV6-5 and TRBJ1-2; 9 bases in the middle match TRBD1. The CDR3 contains 16 residues, cysteine and phenylalanine counted. CDR3 DNA is the only sequence kept; it has 48 bases, read in frame from the first base. The germline V gene yields MNHEY for CDR1 and SVGAGI for CDR2. Clipping removes 2 bases from V and 3 bases from J, with 7 as the unmatched junction base count.